The 15 T cell receptor beta chains below all came from one sample that was sequenced in a study of human T cells and chemical hapten exposure (dated by TCRdb to 2020 to 2023). The time point label, read with the paper, signifies: pre-sensitization, week 0. The label giving this sample's treatment or condition can be read as: therapeutic diphenylcyclopropenone sensitization with weekly scalp DPC. Library preparation used RACE. The reads were generated on a NextSeq 500. Using fastp trimming at Q25 and MiXCR clonotype assembly, TCRdb reanalyzed the public sequencing data and kept in-frame beta chains. Identical CDR3 protein sequences are pooled into one entry, listed with their most common genes and DNA. Across this sample there are under 300,000 distinct CDR3 sequences, with just under 8% seen only once. The ten largest make up more than 0.95% of the sample. The sequences come from whole blood, collected in connection with sensitization to the hapten diphenylcyclopropenone (DPC). These receptors originate from a man aged 18 to 29 with alopecia areata. Some clones in this sample may be carry-over from other donors' samples.

This clonotype showed up just a few times. This CDR3 reads CSAPEPRDTGELFF. For the CDR3, the DNA is TGCAGTGCTCCCGAACCCCGTGACACCGGGGAGCTGTTTTTT. V is TRBV20-1 and J is TRBJ2-2; D is unclear. V lost 5 bases to trimming and J lost 3 bases, with 13 bases between them. Germline CDR1 reads DFQATT; CDR2 reads SNEGSKA (reference sequence). This CDR3 contains 14 residues.

This clonotype showed up many times. J is TRBJ1-1 and V is TRBV2; D is ambiguous. V was shortened by 5 bases and J by 0 bases, with 10 bases between the two germline ends. The CDR3 sequence is 14 residues long. Germline lookup yields CDR1 SNHLY and CDR2 FYNNEI. The CDR3 region is CASSKQPMNTEAFF. Written as DNA, the CDR3 is TGTGCCAGCAGTAAACAGCCCATGAACACTGAAGCTTTCTTT.

This clonotype was seen a few times. The chain has TRBV4-1 and TRBJ2-1; D is ambiguous. Germline lookup yields CDR1 MGHRA and CDR2 YSYEKL. The CDR3 totals 18 residues. Trimming removed 0 bases at V and 7 bases at J, with 22 bases between. CDR3 DNA sequence: TGCGCCAGCAGCCAAGAGGAATACGAGATGTTGCTCAGAAATGAGCAGTTCTTC. Amino acids: CASSQEEYEMLLRNEQFF.

This clonotype was observed a few times. V and J are TRBV7-8 and TRBJ2-1; 8 bases agree with TRBD2. The V and J ends lost 5 bases and 10 bases, in that order; junction bases with no gene match: 7. Per the germline V gene, CDR1 is SGHVS and CDR2 is FQNEAQ. This CDR3 spans 13 amino acids. The CDR3, as DNA: TGTGCCAGCAGCCGGCCGGGGGGGCTGGAGCAGTTCTTC. Protein sequence: CASSRPGGLEQFF.

The sample holds many counts of this clonotype. The J gene is TRBJ2-2, the V gene TRBV11-3; 8 bases align to TRBD1. The CDR3 has 15 residues. V was pared by 4 bases and J by 5 bases, with 6 bases of the junction left unmatched. Germline V gene data show CDR1 as SGHNT and CDR2 as YENEEA. CDR3 sequence (DNA): TGTGCCAGCAGCTCCCTGACAGGGGTAACCGGGGAGCTGTTTTTT. This codes for CASSSLTGVTGELFF.

This clonotype was counted ten times or more. The chain couples TRBV4-1 to TRBJ1-6, with D unresolved. Trimming removed 8 bases at V and 0 bases at J, with 8 bases between. The germline gives CDR1 MGHRA, CDR2 YSYEKL. This CDR3 contains 14 residues. CDR3 protein: CASGVNSYNSPLHF. Written as DNA, the CDR3 is TGCGCCAGCGGGGTCAACTCCTATAATTCACCCCTCCACTTT.

A few counts support this clonotype. The J gene is TRBJ2-5, the V gene TRBV5-1, with 7 bases identical to TRBD1. J gave up 1 base and V 4 bases, and 4 bases lay outside the gene matches. The V gene's germline CDR1 is SGHRS and CDR2 YFSETQ. CDR3 size: 14 residues. CDR3 protein: CASSGRGTQETQYF. CDR3 sequence (DNA): TGCGCCAGCAGCGGCAGGGGGACCCAAGAGACCCAGTACTTC. The variable domain in full, with the rest retrieved from reference TRBV5-1 and TRBJ2-5, is KAGVTQTPRYLIKTRGQQVTLSCSPISGHRSVSWYQQTPGQGLQFLFEYFSETQRNKGNFPGRFSGRQFSNSRSEMNVSTLELGDSALYLCASSGRGTQETQYFGPGTRLLVL.

For this clonotype: A much larger clone differs from this one at a single base, so this may be a read error. The chain combines TRBV28 with TRBJ2-7; D may be TRBD1 (6 bases). Germline V gene lookup returns CDR1 MDHEN and CDR2 SYDVKM. CDR3 size: 16 residues. V lost 3 bases and J lost 3, with 18 bases in between. CDR3: CASSFWTPRTDYEQYF. The CDR3 DNA reads as TGTGCCAGCAGTTTTTGGACACCCCGGACAGACTACGAGCAGTACTTC.

The V gene is TRBV20-1, the J gene TRBJ2-7; 7 bases match TRBD2. CDR1 and CDR2 (germline): DFQATT, SNEGSKA (reference sequence). The J segment lost 2 bases and the V segment lost 5 bases, leaving 12 bases of the junction unmatched. The CDR3 sequence is 15 residues long. The DNA of the CDR3 is TGCAGTGCTGGCCCGGGAGGCCAGGGTGCCTACGAGCAGTACTTC. This codes for CSAGPGGQGAYEQYF.

A few counts support this clonotype. J is TRBJ2-1 and V is TRBV2, with 8 nucleotides matching TRBD1. CDR3 length: 14 residues. J gave up 3 bases and V 11 bases, and 9 bases lay outside the gene matches. CDR1 is SNHLY and CDR2 is FYNNEI in the germline V gene. The CDR3 spells CAGGQGAFYNEQFF. The DNA for the CDR3 is TGTGCCGGGGGGCAGGGGGCTTTCTACAATGAGCAGTTCTTC.

The sample holds a few counts of this clonotype. The V call is TRBV25-1, the J call TRBJ1-2; D call uncertain. Trimming removed 9 bases from V and 0 bases from J, with 11 bases in between. Germline V CDR1 and CDR2: MGHDK, SYGVNS. The CDR3 is 13 residues long. This CDR3 reads CASLDGTNYGYTF. CDR3 bases: TGTGCCAGTTTGGACGGTACTAACTATGGCTACACCTTC.

The chain is built from TRBV7-2 and TRBJ2-7, with TRBD2 identical over 7 bases. This CDR3 has 14 amino acids. With V trimmed by 3 bases and J by 3 bases, 5 bases remained unmatched. Per germline, CDR1 SGHTA and CDR2 FQGNSA. The CDR3 sequence is CASSLSLADYEQYF. For the CDR3, the DNA is TGTGCCAGCAGCTTGTCCCTAGCGGACTACGAGCAGTACTTC.

This clonotype turned up a few times. The J gene is TRBJ2-7, the V gene TRBV3-1; tentative D call: TRBD2 (6 bases). The germline CDR1 and CDR2 sequences are LGHDT and YNNKEL (reference sequence). The CDR3 is 16 residues long. The V end was cut by 0 bases, the J end by 1 base, with 13 bases between. In DNA, the CDR3 is TGTGCCAGCAGCCAAGATGAGCGGGCACATTCCTACGAGCAGTACTTC. Translated: CASSQDERAHSYEQYF.

Only a few counts were recorded for this clonotype. This chain joins TRBV6-5 and TRBJ2-7; D might be TRBD1 (5 bases). Germline assignment: CDR1 MNHEY and CDR2 SVGAGI. V lost 3 bases, J lost 4 bases, and 16 bases lay in between. The CDR3 consists of 15 residues. CDR3 in DNA: TGTGCCAGCAGTTATAAAGCAGGGTACGGATACGAGCAGTACTTC. This translates into CASSYKAGYGYEQYF.

This clonotype was recorded at least ten times. This chain links TRBV10-3 with TRBJ2-3; 11 bases fit TRBD2. Germline V gene lookup returns CDR1 ENHRY and CDR2 SYGVKD. Trimming at V came to 10 bases and at J to 6 bases, leaving 12 bases not matched to a gene. The CDR3 consists of 15 residues. The CDR3 DNA sequence: TGTGCCACTAAAACTAGCGGGGGACAGATCGATACGCAGTATTTT. As protein: CATKTSGGQIDTQYF.